This TCR beta chain was recovered during a study of T cell changes during pregnancy in multiple sclerosis. Germline V CDR1 and CDR2: GTSNPN, SVGIG (reference sequence). V gave up 1 base and J gave up 13 bases, with 22 bases separating them. The CDR3 covers 14 residues. Clones were sequenced by immunoSEQ multiplex PCR, and TCRdb holds only the in-frame ones, with some missing. The table records roughly 23,000 clones, around 87% of them present only once. Sequenced here: CD4+ T cells from peripheral blood mononuclear cells, sampled in the second trimester of pregnancy. The receptor was isolated from a female donor in good health, enrolled as a control in a pregnancy study. The chain recombines TRBV30 with TRBJ1-2, with D perhaps matching TRBD1 (6 bases). The CDR3: CAWSAGTWSMLGTF. CDR3 DNA: TGTGCCTGGAGTGCCGGGACATGGTCTATGTTGGGCACCTTC.